Below, 16 T cell receptor beta chains from the same sample are listed, as sequenced in a study of diagnostic markers for celiac disease. With the reads reprocessed, TCRdb shows one record per CDR3 protein and no DNA. The table gives about 7,500 distinct CDR3 sequences; the top ten clones make up around 6% of it. Material: either unsorted cells or a sorted T cell fraction (not recorded which). The source of these receptors is a human donor. This table probably holds off-target reads from a library built for another chain.

Its frequency marks this clonotype as medium-sized. The rearrangement joins TRBV20-1 to TRBJ2-1; TCRdb indicates TRBD2, and absent DNA this call remains unverified. The CDR3 totals 15 residues. Per germline, CDR1 DFQATT and CDR2 SNEGSKA (reference sequence). The CDR3 loop reads CSARDHSSGRETQFF.

This clonotype counts as medium-sized by frequency. CDR3 in amino acids: CASSLYPETGGNQQFF. This sequence joins TRBV5-1 and TRBJ2-1; the D call from TCRdb, TRBD1, cannot be confirmed without DNA. The CDR3 extends over 16 amino acids. The germline V gene encodes CDR1 SGHRS and CDR2 YFSETQ. Variable domain in full (rest from reference TRBV5-1 and TRBJ2-1): KAGVTQTPRYLIKTRGQQVTLSCSPISGHRSVSWYQQTPGQGLQFLFEYFSETQRNKGNFPGRFSGRQFSNSRSEMNVSTLELGDSALYLCASSLYPETGGNQQFFGPGTRLTVL.

J is TRBJ2-1 and V is TRBV10-3; with no DNA, the TCRdb D assignment of TRBD2 cannot be verified. The CDR3 is 15 residues long. Germline-derived CDR1 and CDR2 are ENHRY and SYGVKD. The CDR3 reads CAISGTSNSYNEQFF.

The chain employs TRBV5-1 and TRBJ1-1; there is no DNA to check the TCRdb D call of TRBD1. The length of the CDR3 is 15 residues. CDR1 is SGHRS, CDR2 YFSETQ, per germline. The CDR3 sequence: CASRQTGIKNTEAFF. The full variable domain, in which reference TRBV5-1 and TRBJ1-1 provide the parts outside the CDR3, is KAGVTQTPRYLIKTRGQQVTLSCSPISGHRSVSWYQQTPGQGLQFLFEYFSETQRNKGNFPGRFSGRQFSNSRSEMNVSTLELGDSALYLCASRQTGIKNTEAFFGQGTRLTVV.

The chain couples TRBV20-1 to TRBJ2-5; without DNA, the TCRdb call of TRBD1 cannot be checked. The germline V gene has CDR1 DFQATT and CDR2 SNEGSKA (reference sequence). CDR3 length: 14 amino acids. Here the CDR3 reads CSVGRPQSQETQYF.

The rearrangement uses TRBV3-1 and TRBJ2-5; TCRdb returns TRBD1, unconfirmable since there is no DNA. The germline CDR1 and CDR2 sequences are LGHDT and YNNKEL (reference sequence). The CDR3 is made up of 15 amino acids. This CDR3 reads CASSSQGAGGVTQYF.

The rearrangement links TRBV4-1 to TRBJ1-4; the TRBD1 assignment by TCRdb is unverifiable without DNA. This CDR3 has 15 amino acids. The germline CDR1 and CDR2 sequences are MGHRA and YSYEKL. This CDR3 is CASSLTGQGGEKLFF.

The V and J genes are TRBV7-9 and TRBJ2-2. Germline V gives CDR1 SEHNR, CDR2 FQNEAQ (reference sequence). This CDR3 is built from 16 residues. The CDR3 region is CASSLFRGSNTGELFF.

This chain connects TRBV19 to TRBJ1-2; TCRdb's D gene call, TRBD1, goes unchecked for lack of DNA. Germline lookup yields CDR1 LNHDA and CDR2 SQIVND (reference sequence). The CDR3 contains 16 residues. The CDR3 is CASSILSGQTRYGYTF.

The chain joins TRBV9 to TRBJ2-1; as DNA is missing, the TRBD1 call by TCRdb cannot be tested. The CDR3 consists of 15 residues. Germline V gene sequence: CDR1 SGDLS, CDR2 YYNGEE. This CDR3 is CASSPWQGTYNEQFF.

The chain couples TRBV9 to TRBJ2-1; with no DNA, the TCRdb D assignment of TRBD1 cannot be verified. The length of the CDR3 is 13 residues. Germline CDR1 SGDLS, CDR2 YYNGEE. The CDR3 region is CASSTRGDNEQFF. The whole variable domain, filled in from reference TRBV9 and TRBJ2-1, reads DSGVTQTPKHLITATGQRVTLRCSPRSGDLSVYWYQQSLDQGLQFLIQYYNGEERAKGNILERFSAQQFPDLHSELNLSSLELGDSALYFCASSTRGDNEQFFGPGTRLTVL.

This clonotype counts as medium-sized by frequency. The rearrangement joins TRBV28 to TRBJ1-5. This CDR3 contains 15 residues. Germline CDR1 and CDR2: MDHEN and SYDVKM. This chain's CDR3 is CASSSNTLSNQPQHF.

According to its frequency, this clonotype is medium-sized. This chain connects TRBV5-1 to TRBJ2-5; absent DNA, TCRdb's TRBD2 call cannot be checked. The CDR3 is 20 amino acids. Germline V gives CDR1 SGHRS, CDR2 YFSETQ. The CDR3 reads CASSLAPPSGRTSGIETQYF.

The J gene is TRBJ2-1, the V gene TRBV7-6; TCRdb indicates TRBD1, and absent DNA this call remains unverified. The V gene's germline CDR1 is SGHVS and CDR2 FNYEAQ. CDR3 length equals 14 residues. The CDR3 spells CASSLDQGALEQFF.

V usage is TRBV6-6 and J usage is TRBJ2-7. Germline CDR1 reads MNHNY; CDR2 reads SVGAGI (reference sequence). The CDR3 has 13 residues. CDR3 sequence: CASSYVSRHEQYF.

V and J are TRBV7-2 and TRBJ2-3. Looked up from germline, CDR1 is SGHTA and CDR2 is FQGNSA. The CDR3 sequence is 13 residues long. The CDR3 is CASSLAIGDTQYF.